This T cell receptor (beta chain) originates from a study of T cell repertoires in cytomegalovirus infection. Study background: CMV infection and matching HLA type were both indicated by public TCR beta signatures.

This clonotype was detected a few times. Its target is unknown. The germline V gene encodes CDR1 LNHDA and CDR2 SQIVND (reference sequence). V lost 6 bases and J 2 bases, leaving 13 bases between the germline ends. The CDR3 has 15 amino acids. One entry per CDR3 protein results from TCRdb running MiXCR on the reads. Of about 600,000 distinct CDR3 sequences detected, 20% to 30% appear once; the ten largest clones hold less than 10%. Whole-study results and caveats: The response measured ex vivo was dominated by TCR beta clonotypes (HLA-C-restricted and CMV-specific).

J is TRBJ2-2 and V is TRBV19; D could derive from TRBD1 or TRBD2 (6 bases each). The specimen was CD8+ T cells from PBMCs. The origin of this receptor is a human donor in good health (CMV status not recorded). Some clones in this sample may be carry-over from other donors' samples. For the CDR3, the DNA is TGTGCCAGTAGGGAGGGGGGAAGCAACACCGGGGAGCTGTTTTTT. Protein product: CASREGGSNTGELFF.